Presented here are 22 T cell receptor beta chains from one specimen sequenced in a study of blood T cell repertoires in COVID-19. Assay used: immunoSEQ multiplex PCR; TCRdb lists only in-frame clones, some missing. The sample holds roughly 140,000 clones, approximately 86% seen once. Sequencing input: peripheral blood. These receptors were collected from a human donor in a cohort sampled during active COVID-19.

V gene TRBV4-1 combines with J gene TRBJ2-5; 9 nucleotides align to TRBD1. The V gene's germline CDR1 is MGHRA and CDR2 YSYEKL. The CDR3 runs to 14 residues. With V trimmed by 5 bases and J by 4 bases, 5 bases remained unmatched. In DNA form, the CDR3 reads TGCGCCAGCAGCGAGGGGACAGGGCCAGAGACCCAGTACTTC. Its protein product is CASSEGTGPETQYF.

This chain joins TRBV5-5 and TRBJ2-7, with unresolved D. The germline V gene encodes CDR1 SGHKS and CDR2 YYEKEE (reference sequence). Trimming cost V 0 bases and J 5 bases, with 15 bases left between them. The CDR3 runs 15 residues. The CDR3 is CASSLGATGWNEQYF. The CDR3 DNA reads TGTGCCAGCAGCTTGGGGGCCACCGGCTGGAACGAGCAGTACTTC.

The chain combines TRBV28 with TRBJ1-6, with D perhaps matching TRBD1 (5 bases). From germline, CDR1 is MDHEN and CDR2 SYDVKM. This CDR3 has 14 residues. Trimming shortened V by 2 bases and J by 9 bases, and 11 bases separated the two germline ends. As DNA, the CDR3 is TGTGCCAGCAGTTTAACAGGTGATGGTTCACCCCTCCACTTT. Its translation is CASSLTGDGSPLHF. Full variable domain (missing parts from reference TRBV28 and TRBJ1-6): DVKVTQSSRYLVKRTGEKVFLECVQDMDHENMFWYRQDPGLGLRLIYFSYDVKMKEKGDIPEGYSVSREKKERFSLILESASTNQTSMYLCASSLTGDGSPLHFGNGTRLTVT.

The V and J genes are TRBV7-9 and TRBJ2-7; D unclear. V was pared by 1 base and J by 3 bases, with 7 bases between. The CDR3 runs to 13 residues. Germline loops: CDR1 SEHNR, CDR2 FQNEAQ (reference sequence). CDR3 loop: CASSLVDRYEQYF. The CDR3 region has the DNA TGTGCCAGCAGCTTAGTAGATCGCTACGAGCAGTACTTC. The whole variable domain, remainder taken from reference TRBV7-9 and TRBJ2-7, is DTGVSQNPRHKITKRGQNVTFRCDPISEHNRLYWYRQTLGQGPEFLTYFQNEAQLEKSRLLSDRFSAERPKGSFSTLEIQRTEQGDSAMYLCASSLVDRYEQYFGPGTRLTVT.

The genes are TRBV7-9 and TRBJ2-1, with 10 nucleotides matching TRBD2. Germline CDR1 is SEHNR and CDR2 is FQNEAQ (reference sequence). This CDR3 is built from 16 residues. V lost 1 base, J lost 8 bases, and 8 bases stayed unmatched. The CDR3 is CASSLGLAGVIDEQFF. The CDR3 region has the DNA TGTGCCAGCAGCTTAGGCCTAGCGGGAGTAATCGATGAGCAGTTCTTC. The variable domain in full, completed from reference TRBV7-9 and TRBJ2-1, reads DTGVSQNPRHKITKRGQNVTFRCDPISEHNRLYWYRQTLGQGPEFLTYFQNEAQLEKSRLLSDRFSAERPKGSFSTLEIQRTEQGDSAMYLCASSLGLAGVIDEQFFGPGTRLTVL.

This chain uses TRBV11-2 with TRBJ1-2, with TRBD1 matching 7 bases. The CDR3 contains 13 residues. Germline CDR1 SGHAT, CDR2 FQNNGV. V lost 5 bases, J lost 5 bases, and 5 bases stayed unmatched. The CDR3 sequence: CASSQGQRYGYTF. The CDR3 DNA sequence: TGTGCCAGCAGCCAGGGACAGAGATATGGCTACACCTTC.

In this sample, this clone turned up once. The chain joins TRBV11-2 to TRBJ1-6, with D possibly TRBD1 on 5 matching bases. Germline V gives CDR1 SGHAT, CDR2 FQNNGV. CDR3 size: 14 residues. The ends were cut back, 5 bases at V and 4 bases at J, with 9 bases in the middle. The CDR3 region is CASSPDRYNSPLHF. The CDR3 DNA reads TGTGCCAGCAGCCCTGACAGATATAATTCACCCCTCCACTTT.

V gene TRBV7-2 combines with J gene TRBJ2-1; 13 bases line up with TRBD2. CDR1 is SGHTA, CDR2 FQGNSA, per germline. The CDR3 extends over 16 amino acids. J was trimmed by 3 bases and V by 7 bases; bases with no gene match: 6. Here the CDR3 reads CASTGTSGTIYNEQFF. The CDR3 coding sequence is TGTGCCAGCACGGGGACTAGCGGGACAATCTACAATGAGCAGTTCTTC.

The chain couples TRBV3-1 (or the pseudogene TRBV3-2) to TRBJ2-6; D not certain. Germline CDR1 reads LGHDT; CDR2 reads YNNKEL (reference sequence). The length of the CDR3 is 16 residues. V shed 1 base and J shed 4 bases, with 11 bases lying between them. This CDR3 reads CASSQAASRGANVLTF. The CDR3 nucleotides are TGTGCCAGCAGCCAAGCTGCTTCGAGGGGGGCCAACGTCCTGACTTTC.

This chain joins TRBV7-9 and TRBJ2-3; 7 bases map to TRBD2. The V gene's germline CDR1 is SEHNR and CDR2 FQNEAQ (reference sequence). The junction had 4 bases not matched to a gene; V was cut back by 4 bases and J by 9 bases. This CDR3 has 12 amino acids. The CDR3 spells CASSSGRGTQYF. The CDR3 coding sequence is TGTGCCAGCAGCTCGGGGCGGGGGACGCAGTATTTT.

The genes are TRBV28 and TRBJ1-1; D gene unclear. Trimming cost V 3 bases and J 0 bases, with 20 bases left between them. The length of the CDR3 is 18 residues. Looked up from germline, CDR1 is MDHEN and CDR2 is SYDVKM. CDR3: CASSLAPGTPTMNTEAFF. Written as DNA, the CDR3 is TGTGCCAGCAGTTTGGCCCCAGGCACACCGACAATGAACACTGAAGCTTTCTTT.

This chain joins TRBV5-1 and TRBJ2-7; the D is unclear. The CDR3 has 12 amino acids. Looked up from germline, CDR1 is SGHRS and CDR2 is YFSETQ. Trimming removed 4 bases at V and 0 bases at J, with 5 bases between. CDR3 sequence reads: CASSLPSYEQYF. The CDR3 DNA follows: TGCGCCAGCAGCCTCCCCTCCTACGAGCAGTACTTC.

V usage is TRBV18 and J usage is TRBJ2-7; maybe TRBD2 (6 bases). Germline V lookup: CDR1 KGHSH, CDR2 LQKENI. V lost 2 bases, J lost 2 bases, and 10 bases lay in between. This CDR3 contains 14 residues. The CDR3: CASSPAGTPYEQYF. CDR3 DNA sequence: TGTGCCAGCTCACCAGCGGGGACCCCCTACGAGCAGTACTTC.

This clone was detected only a few times. V usage is TRBV11-2 and J usage is TRBJ2-7; no reliable D call. The V and J ends lost 5 bases and 3 bases respectively, with 11 bases between them. The germline CDR1 and CDR2 sequences are SGHAT and FQNNGV. This CDR3 region has 13 residues. The CDR3 loop reads CASSHPRSYEQYF. CDR3 nucleotide sequence: TGTGCCAGCAGCCACCCGAGAAGCTACGAGCAGTACTTC.

The rearrangement joins TRBV18 to TRBJ2-5, with a weak D call TRBD1 (6 bases). The germline V and J ends were trimmed by 4 bases and 4 bases, with 10 bases remaining between them. Germline values: CDR1 KGHSH, CDR2 LQKENI. The CDR3 contains 13 residues. The CDR3 region has the DNA TGTGCCAGCTCACTAGGACAGAGAGAGACCCAGTACTTC. Amino acids: CASSLGQRETQYF.

This CDR3 is CASSKMRSSYNEQFF. In nucleotides, the CDR3 is TGTGCCAGCAGCAAGATGCGGAGTAGCTACAATGAGCAGTTCTTC. The rearrangement joins TRBV21-1 to TRBJ2-1; TRBD2 reflects the table's D call only, with no check against the DNA. TRBV21-1 constitutes a pseudogene. The CDR3 length is 15 residues.

The chain has TRBV6-5 and TRBJ1-1; D is possibly TRBD1 (5 bases). V was pared by 5 bases and J by 5 bases, with 18 bases between. Germline CDR1 is MNHEY and CDR2 is SVGAGI. This CDR3 region has 15 residues. CDR3 nucleotide sequence: TGTGCCAGCAGTACTCTGAAGGTGGCAGGGACTGAAGCTTTCTTT. This translates into CASSTLKVAGTEAFF.

This sequence joins TRBV30 and TRBJ1-5; D is undetermined. CDR3 length: 14 amino acids. Germline V gene lookup returns CDR1 GTSNPN and CDR2 SVGIG (reference sequence). V lost 2 bases and J lost 11, with 19 bases in between. CDR3 nucleotide sequence: TGTGCCTGGAGTATAAAAGGGCCGGGGTCGGCCCAGCATTTT. It yields the protein CAWSIKGPGSAQHF.

This sequence joins TRBV9 and TRBJ2-3; 8 bases map to TRBD2. The ends lost 2 bases at V and 6 bases at J; junction bases unmatched: 8. From germline, CDR1 is SGDLS and CDR2 YYNGEE. The CDR3 totals 15 residues. CDR3 nucleotide sequence: TGTGCCAGCAGCGTCTTGGCGGGAGGCCGGGATACGCAGTATTTT. This codes for CASSVLAGGRDTQYF.

The genes are TRBV15 and TRBJ1-4, with D maybe TRBD1 (6 bases). CDR3 length: 15 residues. Trimming cost V 0 bases and J 5 bases, with 10 bases left between them. Germline V lookup: CDR1 LNHNV, CDR2 YYDKDF (reference sequence). DNA of the CDR3: TGTGCCACCAGCAGAGATAAAGGGACAAATGAAAAACTGTTTTTT. Residues: CATSRDKGTNEKLFF.

The V and J genes are TRBV29-1 and TRBJ1-2, with 7 nucleotides matching TRBD1. The CDR3 length is 12 residues. Germline CDR1 reads SQVTM; CDR2 reads ANQGSEA. This chain's CDR3 is CGYRGFNYGYTF. The CDR3 bases are TGCGGCTACAGGGGTTTTAACTATGGCTACACCTTC.

The rearrangement links TRBV10-3 to TRBJ2-3; 9 nucleotides agree with TRBD2. J lost 4 bases, V lost 3 bases, and 2 bases had no gene match. CDR1 ENHRY and CDR2 SYGVKD come from the germline V gene. The CDR3 has 14 amino acids. The CDR3 coding sequence is TGTGCCATCAGTGAAGCGGGGGGTGCAGATACGCAGTATTTT. It translates to CAISEAGGADTQYF.